The next 26 T cell receptor beta chains were all read from a single sample in a study of cytomegalovirus exposure and HLA in healthy donors. The PCR contained 60 Vbeta and 13 Jbeta primers. The repertoire was sequenced with immunoSEQ multiplex PCR; TCRdb's copy has only in-frame clones and lacks some. The table has about 67,000 clones, about 80% seen once. What was sequenced was PBMCs. The receptor set was obtained from a man between 60 and 75 years old in good health and CMV-seropositive.

This chain joins TRBV5-4 and TRBJ1-2; 9 nucleotides match TRBD1. This CDR3 spans 16 amino acids. Germline V gene lookup returns CDR1 SGHNT and CDR2 YYREEE (reference sequence). The ends lost 4 bases at V and 3 bases at J; junction bases unmatched: 10. DNA of the CDR3: TGTGCCAGCAGCATAAAAGGGACAGGGAAGGACTATGGCTACACCTTC. This translates into CASSIKGTGKDYGYTF.

The gene calls are TRBV19 and TRBJ2-1; 8 bases are shared with TRBD2. Per the germline V gene, CDR1 is LNHDA and CDR2 is SQIVND (reference sequence). The junction had 9 bases not matched to a gene; V was cut back by 3 bases and J by 5 bases. The CDR3 consists of 16 residues. CDR3 DNA: TGTGCCAGTAGTATTGGACTAGCAGCTGTGGACAATGAGCAGTTCTTC. This gives the protein CASSIGLAAVDNEQFF.

The chain couples TRBV14 to TRBJ2-6; D is possibly TRBD2 (5 bases). This CDR3 has 17 amino acids. Deletions cut 0 bases from V and 0 bases from J, with 9 bases between. Per the germline V gene, CDR1 is SGHDN and CDR2 is FVKESK. The DNA for the CDR3 is TGTGCCAGCAGCCAAGACCCGGGGATCTCTGGGGCCAACGTCCTGACTTTC. This translates into CASSQDPGISGANVLTF. Using reference TRBV14 and TRBJ2-6 for the parts outside the CDR3, the full variable domain is EAGVTQFPSHSVIEKGQTVTLRCDPISGHDNLYWYRRVMGKEIKFLLHFVKESKQDESGMPNNRFLAERTGGTYSTLKVQPAELEDSGVYFCASSQDPGISGANVLTFGAGSRLTVL.

The J gene is TRBJ2-3, the V gene TRBV19, with TRBD2 identical over 7 bases. The CDR3 has 13 residues. The junction had 1 base not matched to a gene; V was cut back by 3 bases and J by 4 bases. Germline CDR1 and CDR2: LNHDA and SQIVND (reference sequence). The CDR3 spells CASSIGLADTQYF. CDR3 DNA sequence: TGTGCCAGTAGTATTGGACTAGCAGATACGCAGTATTTT.

The chain is built from TRBV11-2 and TRBJ1-2, with 8 bases lining up with TRBD1. The V and J ends lost 5 bases and 2 bases, in that order; junction bases with no gene match: 16. This CDR3 region has 18 residues. Germline CDR1 and CDR2: SGHAT and FQNNGV. CDR3 coding DNA: TGTGCCAGCAGCAGCCTCCGGGACAGGACCCTCCAGAACTATGGCTACACCTTC. Encoded protein: CASSSLRDRTLQNYGYTF.

The chain couples TRBV7-6 to TRBJ1-6; tentative D call: TRBD1 (5 bases). Trimming left V 3 bases short and J 6 bases short, with 9 bases between. Germline lookup yields CDR1 SGHVS and CDR2 FNYEAQ. The CDR3 extends over 14 amino acids. In DNA form, the CDR3 reads TGTGCCAGCAGCTTCGACAGTCTTAATTCACCCCTCCACTTT. Translating gives CASSFDSLNSPLHF.

This sequence joins TRBV6-6 and TRBJ1-1; TRBD1 is a possible D gene (6 bases). The CDR3 consists of 15 residues. Trimming took off 1 base at V and 1 base at J, with 10 bases between the two ends. Germline assignment: CDR1 MNHNY and CDR2 SVGAGI (reference sequence). CDR3 sequence: CASSYWGRGNTEAFF. CDR3 nucleotides: TGTGCCAGCAGTTACTGGGGGCGCGGGAACACTGAAGCTTTCTTT.

The gene calls are TRBV9 and TRBJ1-2, with 9 bases matching TRBD1. CDR3 size: 15 residues. V gave up 4 bases and J gave up 6 bases; unmatched junction bases: 10. Looked up from germline, CDR1 is SGDLS and CDR2 is YYNGEE. CDR3 nucleotides: TGTGCCAGCAGCAAGGGGGACGGGACAGGGAATGGCTACACCTTC. Its protein is CASSKGDGTGNGYTF.

The chain combines TRBV4-1 with TRBJ2-2; D is perhaps TRBD2 (6 bases). Germline V CDR1 and CDR2: MGHRA, YSYEKL. The CDR3 contains 17 residues. V was shortened by 1 base and J by 6 bases, with 18 bases between the two germline ends. The CDR3 sequence is CASSQGWREWVSGELFF. The CDR3 region has the DNA TGCGCCAGCAGCCAAGGGTGGAGGGAGTGGGTGTCCGGGGAGCTGTTTTTT.

This clone came up a few times. V gene TRBV7-9 combines with J gene TRBJ2-3; 7 bases map to TRBD2. After removal of 5 bases from V and 1 base from J, the junction contained 12 bases not matched to a gene. The CDR3 consists of 17 residues. Germline lookup yields CDR1 SEHNR and CDR2 FQNEAQ (reference sequence). The CDR3, as DNA: TGTGCCAGCAGCATAGGGCGTGCGGGAGCCCGCACAGATACGCAGTATTTT. Encoded protein: CASSIGRAGARTDTQYF.

This clone has only a few counts. The chain recombines TRBV5-1 with TRBJ2-4; 8 positions agree with TRBD1. J was trimmed by 8 bases and V by 5 bases; bases with no gene match: 6. The CDR3 length is 13 residues. Germline V gene data show CDR1 as SGHRS and CDR2 as YFSETQ. The DNA for the CDR3 is TGCGCCAGCAGTCAGGGGGCGCGGGACATTCAGTACTTC. Residues: CASSQGARDIQYF.

J is TRBJ1-5 and V is TRBV5-6; unclear D gene. Trimming removed 4 bases at V and 0 bases at J, with 8 bases between. The germline V gene encodes CDR1 SGHDT and CDR2 YYEEEE. This CDR3 region has 14 residues. The CDR3 DNA reads TGTGCCAGCAGCCGAGGGTTTAGCAATCAGCCCCAGCATTTT. It translates to CASSRGFSNQPQHF.

This clone was observed a few times. V gene TRBV2 combines with J gene TRBJ1-2; 8 bases match TRBD1. Germline V gene sequence: CDR1 SNHLY, CDR2 FYNNEI. There are 13 residues in the CDR3. V was pared by 6 bases and J by 3 bases, with 3 bases of the junction left unmatched. In DNA form, the CDR3 reads TGTGCCAGCAGCCAACAGGGGGACTATGGCTACACCTTC. Protein sequence: CASSQQGDYGYTF.

The chain couples TRBV5-6 to TRBJ1-2; 12 nucleotides align to TRBD1. The V gene end was trimmed by 0 bases and the J gene end by 3 bases; junction bases not matched to a gene: 9. Germline CDR1 SGHDT, CDR2 YYEEEE. CDR3 length: 18 residues. In DNA, the CDR3 is TGTGCCAGCAGCTTGGCCCGGGACAGGGGGCAGGACCACTATGGCTACACCTTC. Encoded protein: CASSLARDRGQDHYGYTF.

The CDR3 DNA follows: TGTGCCACCAGCAGAGATGCAGGGGTGGCTAATGAAAAACTGTTTTTT. Translated: CATSRDAGVANEKLFF. V and J are TRBV15 and TRBJ1-4; D possibly corresponds to TRBD1 (6 bases). CDR1 and CDR2 from the germline V gene are LNHNV and YYDKDF (reference sequence). This CDR3 spans 16 amino acids. Deletions cut 0 bases from V and 3 bases from J, with 11 bases between.

The CDR3 DNA reads as TGTGCCAGTCGGACTAACGCGGATCCTTCGCAGTATTTT. It translates to CASRTNADPSQYF. This chain uses TRBV6-1 with TRBJ2-3; tentative D call: TRBD2 (6 bases). Germline assignment: CDR1 MNHNS and CDR2 SASEGT. Trimming shortened V by 9 bases and J by 10 bases, and 20 bases separated the two germline ends. This CDR3 comprises 13 residues.

V is TRBV14 and J is TRBJ2-1; no firm D call. V dropped 4 bases and J dropped 2 bases, with 6 bases sitting between them. The CDR3 extends over 13 amino acids. Germline CDR1 is SGHDN and CDR2 is FVKESK. CDR3 amino acids: CASSLQTYNEQFF. CDR3 sequence (DNA): TGTGCCAGCAGCCTCCAAACCTACAATGAGCAGTTCTTC.

The V call is TRBV19, the J call TRBJ1-1; D uncertain. Trimming left V 6 bases short and J 2 bases short, with 10 bases between. This CDR3 has 13 residues. CDR1 is LNHDA and CDR2 is SQIVND in the germline V gene (reference sequence). The CDR3 sequence: CASSYTGNTEAFF. In DNA form, the CDR3 reads TGTGCCAGTAGCTATACGGGAAACACTGAAGCTTTCTTT.

The rearrangement uses TRBV2 and TRBJ1-1, with 7 bases identical to TRBD1. V was pared by 10 bases and J by 0 bases, with 8 bases of the junction left unmatched. Germline assignment: CDR1 SNHLY and CDR2 FYNNEI. CDR3 size: 14 residues. As DNA, the CDR3 is TGTGCCACCAGGGGGACTCCAGTGAACACTGAAGCTTTCTTT. Amino acid sequence: CATRGTPVNTEAFF.

The rearrangement uses TRBV5-4 and TRBJ2-7, with TRBD1 as a possible D gene (5 bases). This CDR3 region has 14 residues. Germline V gene lookup returns CDR1 SGHNT and CDR2 YYREEE (reference sequence). Trimming removed 4 bases at V and 3 bases at J, with 14 bases between. In nucleotides, the CDR3 is TGTGCCAGCAGCCCGGTGGCAGGGAACTACGAGCAGTACTTC. It codes for CASSPVAGNYEQYF.

Comment on this clone: One end of the junction fails to match germline, which may point to a read error. The chain recombines TRBV11-2 with TRBJ2-1; 12 nucleotides match TRBD1. From germline, CDR1 is SGHAT and CDR2 FQNNGV. The CDR3 sequence is 14 residues long. CDR3 bases: TGTGCCATCAGCCGGGGACAGGGGGCATTTGAGCAGTTCTTC. It encodes CAISRGQGAFEQFF.

This rearrangement joins TRBV4-1 to TRBJ1-1, with unresolved D. Trimming removed 8 bases at V and 1 base at J, with 14 bases between. Germline loops: CDR1 MGHRA, CDR2 YSYEKL. The CDR3 is made up of 14 amino acids. The CDR3 reads CASASLGSNTEAFF. The CDR3 DNA sequence: TGCGCCAGCGCGTCGTTGGGCTCGAACACTGAAGCTTTCTTT.

This sequence joins TRBV5-1 and TRBJ1-4; 8 bases align to TRBD1. V was pared by 5 bases and J by 7 bases, with 7 bases of the junction left unmatched. Per the germline V gene, CDR1 is SGHRS and CDR2 is YFSETQ. The CDR3 spans 14 residues. CDR3 DNA sequence: TGCGCCAGCAGTCCGCTACAGGGGGTTGAAAAACTGTTTTTT. Protein product: CASSPLQGVEKLFF. Based on the CDR3 plus reference TRBV5-1 and TRBJ1-4, the full variable domain is KAGVTQTPRYLIKTRGQQVTLSCSPISGHRSVSWYQQTPGQGLQFLFEYFSETQRNKGNFPGRFSGRQFSNSRSEMNVSTLELGDSALYLCASSPLQGVEKLFFGSGTQLSVL.

DNA of the CDR3: TGTGCCAGCAGTTACTCCGCAGGGGCCGATCAGCCCCAGCATTTT. Protein sequence: CASSYSAGADQPQHF. V usage is TRBV6-5 and J usage is TRBJ1-5; D is possibly TRBD1 (6 bases). The germline V gene encodes CDR1 MNHEY and CDR2 SVGAGI. The V end was cut by 0 bases, the J end by 5 bases, with 11 bases between. This CDR3 comprises 15 residues.

The chain employs TRBV27 and TRBJ1-6; no clear D. Germline V gives CDR1 MNHEY, CDR2 SMNVEV (reference sequence). Trimming took off 2 bases at V and 2 bases at J, with 10 bases between the two ends. This CDR3 contains 16 residues. The CDR3 DNA is TGTGCCAGCAGTTTAAGCTTCGACACCTATAATTCACCCCTCCACTTT. It codes for CASSLSFDTYNSPLHF.

A few counts support this clone. The chain carries TRBV7-2 and TRBJ1-4; D is unresolved. Germline loops: CDR1 SGHTA, CDR2 FQGNSA. The CDR3 totals 16 residues. V lost 5 bases to trimming and J lost 5 bases, with 18 bases between them. The CDR3 DNA follows: TGTGCCAGCAGCCCGACGGCGGGCCTGGGGAATGAAAAACTGTTTTTT. Protein: CASSPTAGLGNEKLFF. Supplemented by reference TRBV7-2 and TRBJ1-4, the full variable domain reads GAGVSQSPSNKVTEKGKDVELRCDPISGHTALYWYRQSLGQGLEFLIYFQGNSAPDKSGLPSDRFSAERTGGSVSTLTIQRTQQEDSAVYLCASSPTAGLGNEKLFFGSGTQLSVL.